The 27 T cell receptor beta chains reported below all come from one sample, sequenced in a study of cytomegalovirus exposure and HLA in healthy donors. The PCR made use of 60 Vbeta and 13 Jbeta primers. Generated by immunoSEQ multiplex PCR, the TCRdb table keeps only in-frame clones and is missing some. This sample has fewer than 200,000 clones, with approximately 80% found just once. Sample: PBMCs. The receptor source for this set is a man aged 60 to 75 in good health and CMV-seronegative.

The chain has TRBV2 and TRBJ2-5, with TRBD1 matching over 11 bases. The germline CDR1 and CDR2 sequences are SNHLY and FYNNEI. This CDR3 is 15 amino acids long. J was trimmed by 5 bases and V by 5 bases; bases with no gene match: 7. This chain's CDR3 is CASSQDRGLAETQYF. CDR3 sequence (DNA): TGTGCCAGCAGTCAGGACAGGGGGCTCGCTGAGACCCAGTACTTC. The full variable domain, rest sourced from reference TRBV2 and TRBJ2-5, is EPEVTQTPSHQVTQMGQEVILRCVPISNHLYFYWYRQILGQKVEFLVSFYNNEISEKSEIFDDQFSVERPDGSNFTLKIRSTKLEDSAMYFCASSQDRGLAETQYFGPGTRLLVL.

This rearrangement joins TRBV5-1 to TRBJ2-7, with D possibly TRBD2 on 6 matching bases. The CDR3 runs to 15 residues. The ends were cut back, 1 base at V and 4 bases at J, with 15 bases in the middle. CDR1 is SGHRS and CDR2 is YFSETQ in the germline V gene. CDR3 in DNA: TGCGCCAGCAGCTTGATGCGGGATATTGGGTACGAGCAGTACTTC. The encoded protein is CASSLMRDIGYEQYF.

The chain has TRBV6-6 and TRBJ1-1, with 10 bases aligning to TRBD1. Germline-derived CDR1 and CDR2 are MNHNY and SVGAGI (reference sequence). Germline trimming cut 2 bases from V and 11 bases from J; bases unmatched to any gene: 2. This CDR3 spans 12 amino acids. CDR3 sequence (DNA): TGTGCCAGCAGTTACGGGACAGGGGATGCTTTCTTT. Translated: CASSYGTGDAFF.

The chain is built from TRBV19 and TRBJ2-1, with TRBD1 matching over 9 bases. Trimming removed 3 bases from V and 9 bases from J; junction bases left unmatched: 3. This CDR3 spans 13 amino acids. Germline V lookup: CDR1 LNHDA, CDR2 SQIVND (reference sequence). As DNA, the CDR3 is TGTGCCAGTAGTATGGACAGGGGTACTGAGCAGTTCTTC. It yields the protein CASSMDRGTEQFF.

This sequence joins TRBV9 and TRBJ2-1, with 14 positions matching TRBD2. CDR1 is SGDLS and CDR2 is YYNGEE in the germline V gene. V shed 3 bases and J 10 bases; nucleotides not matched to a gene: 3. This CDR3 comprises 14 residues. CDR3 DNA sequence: TGTGCCAGCAGCGGACTAGCGGGGGGGAACGAGCAGTTCTTC. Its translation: CASSGLAGGNEQFF.

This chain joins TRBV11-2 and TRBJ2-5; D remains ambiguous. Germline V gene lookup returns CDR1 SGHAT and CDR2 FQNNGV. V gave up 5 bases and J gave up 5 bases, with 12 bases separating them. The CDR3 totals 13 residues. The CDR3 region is CASSRRPRETQYF. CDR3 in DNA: TGTGCCAGCAGCCGGAGACCCCGGGAGACCCAGTACTTC.

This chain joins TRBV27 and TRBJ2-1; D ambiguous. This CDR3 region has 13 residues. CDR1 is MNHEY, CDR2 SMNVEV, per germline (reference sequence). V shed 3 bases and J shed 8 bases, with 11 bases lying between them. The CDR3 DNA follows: TGTGCCAGCAGTTTCAGAGGAGTTCATGAGCAGTTCTTC. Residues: CASSFRGVHEQFF.

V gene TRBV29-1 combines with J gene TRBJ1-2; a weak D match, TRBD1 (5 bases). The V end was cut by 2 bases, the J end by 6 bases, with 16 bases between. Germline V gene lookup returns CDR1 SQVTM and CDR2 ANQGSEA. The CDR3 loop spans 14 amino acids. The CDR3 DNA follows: TGCAGCGTTGAATCCGCGGGGGTCGTCGATGGCTACACCTTC. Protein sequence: CSVESAGVVDGYTF.

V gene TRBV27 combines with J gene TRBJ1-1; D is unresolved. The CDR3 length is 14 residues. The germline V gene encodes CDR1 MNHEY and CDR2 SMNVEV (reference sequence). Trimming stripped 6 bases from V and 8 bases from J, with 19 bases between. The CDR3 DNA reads TGTGCCAGCAGCCGAAGGGTGGAGGCAGCAGAAGCTTTCTTT. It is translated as CASSRRVEAAEAFF.

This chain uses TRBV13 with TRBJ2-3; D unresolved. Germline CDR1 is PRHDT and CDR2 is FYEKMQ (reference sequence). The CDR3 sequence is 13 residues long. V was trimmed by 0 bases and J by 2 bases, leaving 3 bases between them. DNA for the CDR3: TGTGCCAGCAGCTTAGGCTACACAGATACGCAGTATTTT. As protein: CASSLGYTDTQYF.

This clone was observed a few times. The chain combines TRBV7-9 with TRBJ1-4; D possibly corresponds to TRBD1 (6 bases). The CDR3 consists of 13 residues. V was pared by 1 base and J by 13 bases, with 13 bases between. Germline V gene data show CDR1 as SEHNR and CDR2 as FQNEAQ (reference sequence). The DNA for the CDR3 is TGTGCCAGCAGCTTAGAGGGGGGGACGAGACTGTTTTTT. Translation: CASSLEGGTRLFF.

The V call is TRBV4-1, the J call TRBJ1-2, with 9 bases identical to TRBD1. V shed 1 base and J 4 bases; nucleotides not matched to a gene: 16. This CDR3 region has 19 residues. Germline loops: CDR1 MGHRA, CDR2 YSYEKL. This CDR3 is CASSQVTGDIQGARYGYTF. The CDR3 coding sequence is TGCGCCAGCAGCCAAGTAACCGGGGACATACAGGGGGCCCGCTATGGCTACACCTTC.

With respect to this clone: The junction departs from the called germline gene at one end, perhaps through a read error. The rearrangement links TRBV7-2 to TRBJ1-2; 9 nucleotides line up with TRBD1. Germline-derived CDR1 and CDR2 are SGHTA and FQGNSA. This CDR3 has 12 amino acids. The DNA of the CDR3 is TGTTCCAGCAGCTTAGGAACAGGGGGCTACCCCTTC. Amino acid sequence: CSSSLGTGGYPF.

The CDR3 DNA sequence: TGTGCCAGCAGCTTGGGCAGGGGTCGGACCGGGGAGCTGTTTTTT. Its translation is CASSLGRGRTGELFF. The chain uses TRBV7-7 and TRBJ2-2; D might be TRBD1 (6 bases). The germline V gene encodes CDR1 SSHAT and CDR2 FNYEAQ (reference sequence). V lost 3 bases and J lost 5, with 13 bases in between. The CDR3 has 15 residues.

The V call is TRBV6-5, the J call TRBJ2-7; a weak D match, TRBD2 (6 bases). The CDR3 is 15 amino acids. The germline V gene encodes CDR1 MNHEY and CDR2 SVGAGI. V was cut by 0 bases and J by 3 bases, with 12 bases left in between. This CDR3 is CASSYSNQGGYEQYF. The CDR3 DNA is TGTGCCAGCAGTTACTCGAACCAGGGAGGCTACGAGCAGTACTTC.

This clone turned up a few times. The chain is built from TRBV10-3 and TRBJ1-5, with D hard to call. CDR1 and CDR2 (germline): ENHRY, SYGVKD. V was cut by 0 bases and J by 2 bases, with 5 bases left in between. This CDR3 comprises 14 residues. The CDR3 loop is CAISESIGNQPQHF. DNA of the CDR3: TGTGCCATCAGTGAGTCAATAGGCAATCAGCCCCAGCATTTT.

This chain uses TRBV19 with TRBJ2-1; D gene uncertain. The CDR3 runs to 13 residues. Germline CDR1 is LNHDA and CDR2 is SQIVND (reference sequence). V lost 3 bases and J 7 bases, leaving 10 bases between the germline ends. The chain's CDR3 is CASSIFRQNEQFF. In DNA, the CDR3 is TGTGCCAGTAGTATCTTCAGGCAGAATGAGCAGTTCTTC.

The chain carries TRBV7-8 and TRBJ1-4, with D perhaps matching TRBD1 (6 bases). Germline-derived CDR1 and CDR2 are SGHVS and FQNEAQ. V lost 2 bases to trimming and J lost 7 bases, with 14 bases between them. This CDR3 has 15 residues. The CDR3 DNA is TGTGCCAGCAGCTTATACGGGGGGGCAAGTGAAAAACTGTTTTTT. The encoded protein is CASSLYGGASEKLFF.

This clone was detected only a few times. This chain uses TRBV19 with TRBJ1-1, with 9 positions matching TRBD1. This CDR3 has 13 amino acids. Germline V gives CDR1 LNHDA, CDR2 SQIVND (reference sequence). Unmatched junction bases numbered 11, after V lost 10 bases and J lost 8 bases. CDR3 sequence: CATLVQGAREAFF. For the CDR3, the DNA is TGTGCCACGCTAGTACAGGGGGCACGGGAAGCTTTCTTT.

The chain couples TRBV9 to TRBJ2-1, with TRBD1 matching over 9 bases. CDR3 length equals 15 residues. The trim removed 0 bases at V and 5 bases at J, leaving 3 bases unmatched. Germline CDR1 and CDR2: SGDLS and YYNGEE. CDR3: CASSVVGTGNNEQFF. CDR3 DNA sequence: TGTGCCAGCAGCGTAGTGGGGACAGGGAACAATGAGCAGTTCTTC.

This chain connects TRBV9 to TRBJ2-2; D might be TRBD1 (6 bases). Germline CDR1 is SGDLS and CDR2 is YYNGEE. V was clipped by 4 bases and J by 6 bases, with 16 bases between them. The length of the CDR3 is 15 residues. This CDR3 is CASSYRAQGSGELFF. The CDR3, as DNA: TGTGCCAGCAGCTACCGCGCCCAGGGGTCCGGGGAGCTGTTTTTT.

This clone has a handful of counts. CDR3 DNA sequence: TGTGCCAGCAGTGTGGACTATTCGAACACCGGGGAGCTGTTTTTT. Protein product: CASSVDYSNTGELFF. The chain is built from TRBV2 and TRBJ2-2; tentatively, D is TRBD2 (6 bases). Trimming took off 4 bases at V and 0 bases at J, with 9 bases between the two ends. The germline gives CDR1 SNHLY, CDR2 FYNNEI. The length of the CDR3 is 15 residues. The complete variable domain, with remaining parts taken from reference TRBV2 and TRBJ2-2, reads EPEVTQTPSHQVTQMGQEVILRCVPISNHLYFYWYRQILGQKVEFLVSFYNNEISEKSEIFDDQFSVERPDGSNFTLKIRSTKLEDSAMYFCASSVDYSNTGELFFGEGSRLTVL.

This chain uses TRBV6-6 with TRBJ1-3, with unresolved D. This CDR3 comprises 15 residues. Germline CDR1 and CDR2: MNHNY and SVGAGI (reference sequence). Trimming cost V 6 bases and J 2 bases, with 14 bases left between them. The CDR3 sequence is CASSRLETAGNTIYF. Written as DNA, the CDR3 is TGTGCCAGCAGCCGACTTGAGACGGCTGGAAACACCATATATTTT.

The CDR3 DNA reads as TGCGCCAGCAGCTTCGGCCGACAGGGGGAGGCTTTCTTT. Residues: CASSFGRQGEAFF. The chain carries TRBV5-1 and TRBJ1-1, with TRBD1 matching over 9 bases. Germline values: CDR1 SGHRS, CDR2 YFSETQ. The CDR3 consists of 13 residues. V was clipped by 2 bases and J by 11 bases; unmatched bases: 7.

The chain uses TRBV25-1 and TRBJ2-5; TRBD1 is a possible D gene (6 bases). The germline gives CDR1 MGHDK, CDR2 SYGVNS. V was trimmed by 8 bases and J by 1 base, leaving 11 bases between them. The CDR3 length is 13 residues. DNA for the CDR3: TGTGCCAGCCGGCAGGGGTCCCAAGAGACCCAGTACTTC. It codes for CASRQGSQETQYF.

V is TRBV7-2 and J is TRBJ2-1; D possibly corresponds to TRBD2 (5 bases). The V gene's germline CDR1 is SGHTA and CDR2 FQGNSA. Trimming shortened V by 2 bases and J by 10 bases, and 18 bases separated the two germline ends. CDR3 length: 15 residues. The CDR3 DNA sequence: TGTGCCAGCAGCTTAAGATTGGCTAGCTCGGGGGAGCAGTTCTTC. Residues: CASSLRLASSGEQFF.

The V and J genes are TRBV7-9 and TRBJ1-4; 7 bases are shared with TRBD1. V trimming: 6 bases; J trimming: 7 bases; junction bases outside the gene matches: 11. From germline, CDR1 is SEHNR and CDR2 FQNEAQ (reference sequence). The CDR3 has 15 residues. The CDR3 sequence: CASSPSSGGGEKLFF. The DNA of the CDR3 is TGTGCCAGCAGTCCTAGCTCAGGGGGAGGTGAAAAACTGTTTTTT.